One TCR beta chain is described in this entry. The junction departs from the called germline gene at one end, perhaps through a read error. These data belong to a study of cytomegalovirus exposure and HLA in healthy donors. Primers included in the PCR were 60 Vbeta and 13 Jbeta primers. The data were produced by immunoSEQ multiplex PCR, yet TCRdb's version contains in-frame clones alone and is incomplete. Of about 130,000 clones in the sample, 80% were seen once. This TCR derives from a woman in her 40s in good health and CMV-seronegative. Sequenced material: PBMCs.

The CDR3 DNA follows: TGTGCCAGCAGCTTGGACAGGGGGTCCTTC. It codes for CASSLDRGSF. This chain connects TRBV5-8 to TRBJ1-2, with TRBD1 matching over 8 bases. Germline CDR1 is SGHTS and CDR2 is YDEGEE. The CDR3 sequence is 10 residues long.